These T cell receptor beta chains were read from a single sample in a study of cytomegalovirus exposure and HLA in healthy donors. TCRdb keeps only in-frame clones here, not all; method: immunoSEQ multiplex PCR. The table has around 160,000 clones, 88% seen once. The sequencing sample was made of PBMCs. Every receptor here comes from a man aged 18 to 30 in good health and CMV-seronegative. The CDR3 runs from the conserved cysteine through the conserved F or W. A D gene is named only where the DNA matches it firmly. The size of a clone is reported for some rows only, either as once, few or many, or as a class for expanded clones.

TRBJ2-7 TRBV6-5 once TRBD1 TGTGCCAGCAGGCTGACAGGGCCCTCCTACGAGCAGTACTTC CASRLTGPSYEQYF
TRBJ1-1 TRBV2 once - TGTGCCAGCTCAGAAATAAACACTGAAGCTTTCTTT CASSEINTEAFF
TRBJ2-7 TRBV6-4 - - TGTGCCAGCAAGATAGAGGCTAGCTCCTACGAGCAGTACTTC CASKIEASSYEQYF
TRBJ1-5 TRBV4-1 - TRBD1 TGCGCCAGCAGCCCTCGACAGGGGGCCCCCAATCAGCCCCAGCATTTT CASSPRQGAPNQPQHF
TRBJ1-2 TRBV14 - - TGTGCCAGCAGCCAAGACGGGGGGCCTCTTGATGGCTACACCTTC CASSQDGGPLDGYTF
TRBJ2-7 TRBV5-1 - - TGCGCCAGCAGCCCCGGTTCGGAGCAGTACTTC CASSPGSEQYF
TRBJ2-2 TRBV5-8 - TRBD2 TGTGCCAGCAGCCGCATCCGAGTAGCGGGGGGGCCTAGCACCGGGGAGCTGTTTTTT CASSRIRVAGGPSTGELFF
TRBJ1-2 TRBV30 - - TGTGCCTGGAGTGTACGGGTCACAGGGAACTATGGCTACACCTTC CAWSVRVTGNYGYTF
TRBJ1-1 TRBV28 - - TGTGCCAGCACTAGGAACACTGAAGCTTTCTTT CASTRNTEAFF
TRBJ1-2 TRBV7-9 - - TGTGCCAGCAGTAAAGGACAGACGTCCGACTATGGCTACACCTTC CASSKGQTSDYGYTF
TRBJ1-1 TRBV11-2 - TRBD1 TGTGCCAGCAGCTCACACAGGGGACCAATGAACACTGAAGCTTTCTTT CASSSHRGPMNTEAFF
TRBJ2-3 TRBV30 - - TGTGCCTGGAGCGGCGGCTACACAGATACGCAGTATTTT CAWSGGYTDTQYF
TRBJ2-1 TRBV7-6 - - TGTGCCAGCAGCTTTACGGCTAGCGAGAACCATGAGCAGTTCTTC CASSFTASENHEQFF
TRBJ2-7 TRBV7-2 - TRBD2 TGTGCCAGCAGCCCCCTGGATGGGGGGGCCTACGAGCAGTACTTC CASSPLDGGAYEQYF
TRBJ1-3 TRBV27 - TRBD1 TGTGCCAGCAGTTGGACAGGGAAGGTTGGTGGAAACACCATATATTTT CASSWTGKVGGNTIYF
TRBJ2-3 TRBV4-2 - TRBD2 TGTGCCAGCAGCCAAGTGACTAGCGGAAGCACAGATACGCAGTATTTT CASSQVTSGSTDTQYF
TRBJ2-3 TRBV27 - TRBD2 TGTGCCAGCAGCCTAGTGGGGGGGGTAGGCACAGATACGCAGTATTTT CASSLVGGVGTDTQYF
TRBJ1-6 TRBV7-9 - - TGTGCCAGCAGCTTGGGGCCGAATTCACCCCTCCACTTT CASSLGPNSPLHF
TRBJ1-2 TRBV6-1 - - TGTGCCAGCAGCGGGGGACTGTCAGCTAACTATGGCTACACCTTC CASSGGLSANYGYTF
TRBJ2-3 TRBV19 - - TGTGCCAGTAGTACCCTTCCGGGGGAGGTATCAGATACGCAGTATTTT CASSTLPGEVSDTQYF